The sample holds a few counts of the clone carrying this T cell receptor (beta chain). Its matching antigen is unknown. Germline V CDR1 and CDR2: MNHEY, SMNVEV (reference sequence). This CDR3 is 14 amino acids long. Trimming took 3 bases from V and 2 from J, leaving 7 bases between them. Only in-frame clones appear in the TCRdb table, and some are missing; sequencing was by immunoSEQ multiplex PCR. The sample holds 35,000 to 40,000 clones; around 85% are singletons and the top ten take around 3%. This entry belongs to a study of lymphopenia after photon versus proton radiotherapy. Points from the study as a whole: After the lymphocyte nadir, photon-treated repertoires showed oligoclonal expansion, especially of CD8+ Temra cells. Better survival with proton therapy was suggested as possible, not demonstrated. In patients who died, overall survival fell as post-nadir TCR diversity dropped more. Under photons, naive T cells and diversity fell while effector/memory populations rose.

The receptor was derived from a man over 45 with gastric cancer. The V call is TRBV27, the J call TRBJ2-2, with no clear D. Sequenced here: peripheral blood, sampled from a patient treated with photon-based radiotherapy. Written as DNA, the CDR3 is TGTGCCAGCAGTTTCTCGATTAACACCGGGGAGCTGTTTTTT. It codes for CASSFSINTGELFF.